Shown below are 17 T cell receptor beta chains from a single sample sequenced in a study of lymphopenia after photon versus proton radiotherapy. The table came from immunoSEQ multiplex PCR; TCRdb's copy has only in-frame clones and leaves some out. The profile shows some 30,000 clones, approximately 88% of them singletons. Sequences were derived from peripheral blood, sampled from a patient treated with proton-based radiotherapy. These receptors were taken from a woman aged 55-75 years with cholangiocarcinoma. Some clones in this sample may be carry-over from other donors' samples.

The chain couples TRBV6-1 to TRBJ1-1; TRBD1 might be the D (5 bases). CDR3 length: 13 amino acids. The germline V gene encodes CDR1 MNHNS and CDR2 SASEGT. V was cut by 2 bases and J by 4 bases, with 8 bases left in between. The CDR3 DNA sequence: TGTGCCAGCAGTGAATATAGGGGCACTGAAGCTTTCTTT. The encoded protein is CASSEYRGTEAFF.

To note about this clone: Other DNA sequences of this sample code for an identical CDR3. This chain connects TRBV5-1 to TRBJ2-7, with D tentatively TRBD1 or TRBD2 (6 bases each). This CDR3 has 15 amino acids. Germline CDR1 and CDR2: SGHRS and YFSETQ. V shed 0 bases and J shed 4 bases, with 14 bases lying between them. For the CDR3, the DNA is TGCGCCAGCAGCTTGGTGCCGGGGGCCTCATACGAGCAGTACTTC. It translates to CASSLVPGASYEQYF. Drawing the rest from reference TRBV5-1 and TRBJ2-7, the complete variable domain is KAGVTQTPRYLIKTRGQQVTLSCSPISGHRSVSWYQQTPGQGLQFLFEYFSETQRNKGNFPGRFSGRQFSNSRSEMNVSTLELGDSALYLCASSLVPGASYEQYFGPGTRLTVT.

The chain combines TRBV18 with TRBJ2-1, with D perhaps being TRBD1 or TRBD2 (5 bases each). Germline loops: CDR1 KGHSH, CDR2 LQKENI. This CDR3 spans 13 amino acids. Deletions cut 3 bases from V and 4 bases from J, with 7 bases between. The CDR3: CASSPGTYNEQFF. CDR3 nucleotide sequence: TGTGCCAGCTCACCCGGGACGTACAATGAGCAGTTCTTC.

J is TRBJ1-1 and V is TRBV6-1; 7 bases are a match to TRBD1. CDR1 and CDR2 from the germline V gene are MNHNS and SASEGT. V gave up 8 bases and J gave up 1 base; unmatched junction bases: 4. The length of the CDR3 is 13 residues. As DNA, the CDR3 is TGTGCCAGCGGGGGGACAGCGAACACTGAAGCTTTCTTT. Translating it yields CASGGTANTEAFF.

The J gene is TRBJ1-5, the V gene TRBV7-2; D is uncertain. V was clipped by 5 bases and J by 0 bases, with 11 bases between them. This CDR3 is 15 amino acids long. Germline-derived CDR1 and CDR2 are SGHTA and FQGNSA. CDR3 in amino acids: CASSPDGNSNQPQHF. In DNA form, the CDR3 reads TGTGCCAGCAGCCCGGACGGAAATAGCAATCAGCCCCAGCATTTT.

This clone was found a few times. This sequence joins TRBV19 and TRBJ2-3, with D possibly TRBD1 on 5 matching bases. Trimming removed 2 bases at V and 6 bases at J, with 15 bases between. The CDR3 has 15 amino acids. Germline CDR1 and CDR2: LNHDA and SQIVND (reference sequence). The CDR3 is CASSIRQTLPDTQYF. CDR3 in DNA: TGTGCCAGTAGTATACGACAGACCCTACCGGATACGCAGTATTTT.

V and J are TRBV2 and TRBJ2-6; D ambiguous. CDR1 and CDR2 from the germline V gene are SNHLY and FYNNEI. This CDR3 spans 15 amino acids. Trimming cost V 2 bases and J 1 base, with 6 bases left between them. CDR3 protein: CASSEQLSGANVLTF. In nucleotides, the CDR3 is TGTGCCAGCAGTGAACAGTTATCTGGGGCCAACGTCCTGACTTTC.

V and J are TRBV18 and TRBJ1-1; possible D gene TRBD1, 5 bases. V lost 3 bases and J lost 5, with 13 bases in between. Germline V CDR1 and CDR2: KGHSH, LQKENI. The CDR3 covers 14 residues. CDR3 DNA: TGTGCCAGCTCACCGTGGGGTACAGGTACTGAAGCTTTCTTT. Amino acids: CASSPWGTGTEAFF.

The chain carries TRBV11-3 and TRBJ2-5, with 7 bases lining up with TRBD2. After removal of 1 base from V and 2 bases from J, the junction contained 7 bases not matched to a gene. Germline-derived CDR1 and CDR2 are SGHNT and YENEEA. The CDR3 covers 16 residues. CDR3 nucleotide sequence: TGTGCCAGCAGCTTAGCCGGCGGGGGAGTGCAAGAGACCCAGTACTTC. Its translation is CASSLAGGGVQETQYF. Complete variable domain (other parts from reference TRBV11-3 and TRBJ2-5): EAGVVQSPRYKIIEKKQPVAFWCNPISGHNTLYWYLQNLGQGPELLIRYENEEAVDDSQLPKDRFSAERLKGVDSTLKIQPAELGDSAVYLCASSLAGGGVQETQYFGPGTRLLVL.

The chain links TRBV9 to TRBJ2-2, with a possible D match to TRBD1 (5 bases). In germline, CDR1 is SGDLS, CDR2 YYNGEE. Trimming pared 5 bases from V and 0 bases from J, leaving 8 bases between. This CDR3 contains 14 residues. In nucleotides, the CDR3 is TGTGCCAGCAGACGGACACCGAACACCGGGGAGCTGTTTTTT. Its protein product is CASRRTPNTGELFF.

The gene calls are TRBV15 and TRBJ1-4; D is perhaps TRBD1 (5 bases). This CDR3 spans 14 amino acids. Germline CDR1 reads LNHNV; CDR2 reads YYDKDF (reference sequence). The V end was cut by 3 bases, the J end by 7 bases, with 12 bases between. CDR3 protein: CATSRGRMSEKLFF. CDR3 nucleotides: TGTGCCACCAGCAGGGGACGGATGAGTGAAAAACTGTTTTTT.

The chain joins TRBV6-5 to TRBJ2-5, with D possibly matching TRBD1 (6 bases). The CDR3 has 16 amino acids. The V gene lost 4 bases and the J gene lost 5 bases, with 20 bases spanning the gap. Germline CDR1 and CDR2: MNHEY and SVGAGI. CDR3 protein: CASSLTGRGVRETQYF. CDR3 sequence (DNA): TGTGCCAGCAGTTTAACAGGGAGAGGGGTTAGGGAGACCCAGTACTTC.

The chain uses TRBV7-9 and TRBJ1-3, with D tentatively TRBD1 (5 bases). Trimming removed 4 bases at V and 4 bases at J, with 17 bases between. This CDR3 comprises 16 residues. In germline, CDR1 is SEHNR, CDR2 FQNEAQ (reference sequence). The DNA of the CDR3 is TGTGCCAGCAGCTCACCCGGCAGGGCGGGGGGAAACACCATATATTTT. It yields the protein CASSSPGRAGGNTIYF.

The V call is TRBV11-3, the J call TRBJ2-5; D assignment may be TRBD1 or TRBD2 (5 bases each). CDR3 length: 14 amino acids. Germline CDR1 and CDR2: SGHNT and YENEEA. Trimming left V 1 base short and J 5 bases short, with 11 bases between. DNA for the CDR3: TGTGCCAGCAGCTTAGGTGGGACGGTGGAGACCCAGTACTTC. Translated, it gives CASSLGGTVETQYF.

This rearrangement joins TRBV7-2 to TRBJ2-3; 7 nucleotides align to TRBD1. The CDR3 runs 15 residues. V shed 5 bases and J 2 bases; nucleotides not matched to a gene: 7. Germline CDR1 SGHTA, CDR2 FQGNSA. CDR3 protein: CASSARTGLTDTQYF. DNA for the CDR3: TGTGCCAGCAGCGCCCGGACAGGTCTCACAGATACGCAGTATTTT.

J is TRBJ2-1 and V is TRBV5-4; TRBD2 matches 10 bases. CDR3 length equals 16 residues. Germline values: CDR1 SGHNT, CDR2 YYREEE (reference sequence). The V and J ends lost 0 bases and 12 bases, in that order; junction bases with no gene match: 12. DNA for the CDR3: TGTGCCAGCAGCTTGGGGGGACTAGCGCCACAGTTTCGGCAGTTCTTC. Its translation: CASSLGGLAPQFRQFF.

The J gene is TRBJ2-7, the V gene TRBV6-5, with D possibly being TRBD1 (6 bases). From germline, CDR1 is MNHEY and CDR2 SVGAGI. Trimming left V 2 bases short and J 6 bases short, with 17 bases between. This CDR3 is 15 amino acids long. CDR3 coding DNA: TGTGCCAGCAGTTACGACAGGACCCCCACGGGCGAGCAGTACTTC. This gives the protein CASSYDRTPTGEQYF.